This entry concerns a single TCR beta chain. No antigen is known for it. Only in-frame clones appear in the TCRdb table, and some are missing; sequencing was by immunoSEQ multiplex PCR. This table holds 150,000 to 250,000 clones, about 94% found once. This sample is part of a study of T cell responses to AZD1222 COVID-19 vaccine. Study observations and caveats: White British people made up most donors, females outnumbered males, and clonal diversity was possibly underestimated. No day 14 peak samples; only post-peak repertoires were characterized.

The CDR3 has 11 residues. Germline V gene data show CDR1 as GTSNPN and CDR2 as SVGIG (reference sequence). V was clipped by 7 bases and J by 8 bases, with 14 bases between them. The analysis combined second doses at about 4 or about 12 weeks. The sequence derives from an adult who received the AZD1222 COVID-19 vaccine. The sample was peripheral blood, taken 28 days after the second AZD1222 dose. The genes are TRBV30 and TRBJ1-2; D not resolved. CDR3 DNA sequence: TGTGCCTACCGGATGGGTCGCGGCTACACCTTC. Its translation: CAYRMGRGYTF. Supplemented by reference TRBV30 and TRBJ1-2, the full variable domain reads SQTIHQWPATLVQPVGSPLSLECTVEGTSNPNLYWYRQAAGRGLQLLFYSVGIGQISSEVPQNLSASRPQDRQFILSSKKLLLSDSGFYLCAYRMGRGYTFGSGTRLTVV.